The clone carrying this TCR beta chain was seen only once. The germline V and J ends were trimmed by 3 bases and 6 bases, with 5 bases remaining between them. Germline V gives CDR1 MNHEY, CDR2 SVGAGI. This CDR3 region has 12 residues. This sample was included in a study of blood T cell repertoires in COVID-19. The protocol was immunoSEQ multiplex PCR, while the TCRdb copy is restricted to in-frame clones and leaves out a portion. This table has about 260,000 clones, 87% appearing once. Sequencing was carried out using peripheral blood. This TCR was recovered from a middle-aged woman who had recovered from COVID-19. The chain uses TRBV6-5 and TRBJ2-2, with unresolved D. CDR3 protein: CASSYSAGELFF. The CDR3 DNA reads TGTGCCAGCAGTTATAGTGCCGGGGAGCTGTTTTTT.